This T cell receptor (beta chain) derives from a study of CD8+ T cells in alopecia areata (dated by TCRdb to about 2018). Context from the whole study: The treated patients took part in an open-label pilot trial in which moderate-to-severe alopecia areata was treated with oral tofacitinib at 5 to 10 mg twice daily. Tofacitinib was administered for 6 to 18 months, and 6 months of follow-up off drug were then conducted to assess delayed response and recurrence. The SALT score, which quantifies the percentage of affected scalp surface area, was used to measure disease severity in treated patients. The study used high-throughput TCRbeta sequencing to examine T cell clonal expansion in alopecia areata, in both the C3H/HeJ mouse model and human patients. On the human side, TCRbeta sequencing was run on scalp tissue and on sorted CD4+ and CD8+ peripheral blood T cells from healthy controls and from alopecia areata patients with either patchy or totalis/universalis disease. Biopsies were taken from tofacitinib-treated patients at baseline and again at 4 and 24 weeks into treatment, and several of those patients also had a later scalp biopsy. Scalp clonality was compared among normal scalp (n=4), patchy alopecia areata scalp (n=8), and alopecia totalis/universalis scalp (n=8). The RNA source kit depended on sample type: the PAXgene miRNA kit for fixed scalp, the miRNeasy kit for PBMCs, and the RNeasy kit for mouse skin. Amplification of TCRbeta CDR3 regions was done by immunoSEQ multiplex PCR using 35 Vbeta forward primers and 13 Jbeta reverse primers.

Overall results and qualifications from the work: Because the treated cohort was small and had only one nonresponder, larger studies are needed to examine links between baseline CD8+ expansion and response. TCR sequences shared between patients were less clear than in mice, possibly partly because of HLA diversity in the patient population. Scalp TCR repertoire analysis is complicated because resident alphabeta T cells in normal human skin are also sequenced, whereas mouse skin is dominated by gammadelta T cells. Lesional scalp, especially in alopecia totalis/universalis, showed higher clonality and more expanded CD8+ clones than normal scalp, suggesting antigenic drive. Scalp clonality and the number of expanded CD8+ clones among the top 100 scalp clones were significantly decreased by tofacitinib. Many expanded lesional clones were found to persist in scalp and blood during tofacitinib treatment, and relapse after treatment cessation may be partly explained by this persistence.

The CDR3 measures 13 amino acids from cysteine to phenylalanine. The only DNA kept is the CDR3, 39 bases in frame from the first base. Based on the germline V gene, the CDR1 and CDR2 sequences are KGHSH and LQKENI. In the case of this clone: This clone's antigen is unknown. Mismatch with germline at one junction end may stem from a read error.

Read against the paper, the sample's treatment or condition label means: oral pan-JAK inhibitor, 5-10 mg twice daily. Peripheral blood and lesional scalp punch biopsies were obtained from patients with alopecia areata. PBMCs were separated by density centrifugation and stained for CD3, CD4 and CD8, after which CD4+ and CD8+ T cells were sorted on a FACSAria. Library preparation used the immunoSEQ multiplex PCR assay. RNA was extracted from all samples and reverse transcribed into cDNA, which served as template for TCR sequencing. SuperScript III was used to make first-strand cDNA, primed with a 2:1 mix of oligo-dT and random hexamers. A synthetic immune receptor repertoire was used to assess amplification bias, and residual bias was removed computationally. Under the source paper's analysis protocol: After raw reads were preprocessed to remove errors, the CDR3 was defined following IMGT conventions as running from the conserved cysteine to phenylalanine. Clonality was calculated as 1 minus Shannon entropy normalized by log2 of the number of productive unique TCRs. Whether each scalp clone was CD4 or CD8 was inferred by checking scalp TCRbeta sequences against the CD4 and CD8 repertoires from sorted blood. TCRdb obtained this table from immuneACCESS and retained in-frame rearrangements with V and J assigned. These tables miss some clones; where compared with another copy, unresolved V genes account for less than half of the shortfall, and the remainder is unexplained. V and J calls and clone size are copied from that table; D and trimming were computed from the DNA. The sample yields approximately 210,000 clones; roughly three fifths were counted once. The ten largest make up 1.2% of the sample.

This chain is built from TRBV18 and TRBJ1-2; a confident D gene designation cannot be given. The TCR was taken from a human donor with alopecia areata. The material was CD4+ T cells sorted from blood, obtained at roughly week 45, from a patient treated with tofacitinib. In nucleotides, the sequence is TGTGCCAGCTCCCCACAGCAGGTCCGTGGCTACACCTTC. Its translation is CASSPQQVRGYTF. Where the CDR3 stops, the reference TRBV18 and TRBJ1-2 genes take over; the full variable domain is NAGVMQNPRHLVRRRGQEARLRCSPMKGHSHVYWYRQLPEEGLKFMVYLQKENIIDESGMPKERFSAEFPKEGPSILRIQQVVRGDSAAYFCASSPQQVRGYTFGSGTRLTVV.